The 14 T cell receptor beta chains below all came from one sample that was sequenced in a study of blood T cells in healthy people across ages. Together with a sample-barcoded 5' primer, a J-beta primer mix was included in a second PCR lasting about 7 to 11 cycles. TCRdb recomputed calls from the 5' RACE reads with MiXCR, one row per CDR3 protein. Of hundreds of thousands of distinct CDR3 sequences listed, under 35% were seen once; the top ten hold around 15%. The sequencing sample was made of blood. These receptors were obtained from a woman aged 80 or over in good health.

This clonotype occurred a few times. The CDR3 is CASSQEHASTDTQYF. The CDR3 DNA reads as TGTGCCAGCAGCCAAGAGCATGCCAGCACAGATACGCAGTATTTT. The chain combines TRBV3-1 with TRBJ2-3, with D unclear. CDR1 is LGHDT and CDR2 is YNNKEL in the germline V gene (reference sequence). V shed 0 bases and J shed 0 bases, with 7 bases lying between them. CDR3 size: 15 residues.

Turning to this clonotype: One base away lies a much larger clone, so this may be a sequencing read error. The CDR3 loop is CASSLRTATNEKLVF. CDR3 bases: TGTGCCAGCAGCTTGAGGACAGCAACTAATGAAAAACTGGTTTTT. The rearrangement links TRBV7-2 to TRBJ1-4, with D tentatively TRBD1 (6 bases). Germline loops: CDR1 SGHTA, CDR2 FQGNSA. This CDR3 has 15 amino acids.

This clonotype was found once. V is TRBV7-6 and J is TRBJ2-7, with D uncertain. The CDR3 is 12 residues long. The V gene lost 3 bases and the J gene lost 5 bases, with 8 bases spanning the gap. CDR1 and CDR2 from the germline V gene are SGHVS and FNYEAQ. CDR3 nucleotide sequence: TGTGCCAGCAGCTTTGCCGGAGACGAGCAGTACTTC. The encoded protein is CASSFAGDEQYF.

The CDR3 spells CASSGRDRGRAQYF. The CDR3 nucleotides are TGTGCCAGCAGTGGCCGGGACAGGGGGCGCGCGCAGTATTTT. The chain employs TRBV6-1 and TRBJ2-3; TRBD1 agrees at 12 bases. The CDR3 sequence is 14 residues long. The V and J ends lost 4 bases and 10 bases, in that order; junction bases with no gene match: 6. CDR1 is MNHNS and CDR2 is SASEGT in the germline V gene.

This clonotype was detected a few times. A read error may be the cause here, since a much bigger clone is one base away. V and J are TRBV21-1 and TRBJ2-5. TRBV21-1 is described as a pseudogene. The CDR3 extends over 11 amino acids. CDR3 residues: CAGRRTETQYF. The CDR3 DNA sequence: TGTGCCGGCAGGAGGACGGAGACCCAGTACTTC.

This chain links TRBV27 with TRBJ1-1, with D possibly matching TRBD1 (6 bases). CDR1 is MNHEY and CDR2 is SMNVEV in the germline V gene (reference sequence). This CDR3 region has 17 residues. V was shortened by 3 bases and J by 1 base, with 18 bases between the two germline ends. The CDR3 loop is CASSFRLGGMENTEAFF. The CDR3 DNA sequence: TGTGCCAGCAGTTTCCGTCTAGGGGGAATGGAGAACACTGAAGCTTTCTTT.

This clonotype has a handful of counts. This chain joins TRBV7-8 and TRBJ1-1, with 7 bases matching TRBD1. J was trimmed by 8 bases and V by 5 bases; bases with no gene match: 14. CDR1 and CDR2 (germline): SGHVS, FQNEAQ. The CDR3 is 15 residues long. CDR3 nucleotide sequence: TGTGCCAGCAGCCCGGTCGGAGGGGGCCCTCTGGAAGCTTTCTTT. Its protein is CASSPVGGGPLEAFF.

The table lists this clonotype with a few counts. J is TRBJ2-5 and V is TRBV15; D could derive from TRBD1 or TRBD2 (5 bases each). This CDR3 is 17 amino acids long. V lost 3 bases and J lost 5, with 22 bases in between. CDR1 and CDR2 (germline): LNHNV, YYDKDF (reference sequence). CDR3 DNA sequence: TGTGCCACCAGCAGTGGGGATATACAGTGGGGGTGGGAGACCCAGTACTTC. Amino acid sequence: CATSSGDIQWGWETQYF.

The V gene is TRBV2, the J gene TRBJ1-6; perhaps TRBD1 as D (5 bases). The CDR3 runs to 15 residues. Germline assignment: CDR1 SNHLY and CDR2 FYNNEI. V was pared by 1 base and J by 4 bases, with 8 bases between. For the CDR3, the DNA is TGTGCCAGCAGTGAAGGTGGGGGATATAATTCACCCCTCCACTTT. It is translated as CASSEGGGYNSPLHF.

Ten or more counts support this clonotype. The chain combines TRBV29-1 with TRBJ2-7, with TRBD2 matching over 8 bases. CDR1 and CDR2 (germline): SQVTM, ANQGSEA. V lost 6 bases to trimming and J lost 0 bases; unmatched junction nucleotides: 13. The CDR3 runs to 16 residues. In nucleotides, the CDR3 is TGCAGCGTCCGGAAGGTAGCGGGGAGCACCTCCTACGAGCAGTACTTC. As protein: CSVRKVAGSTSYEQYF.

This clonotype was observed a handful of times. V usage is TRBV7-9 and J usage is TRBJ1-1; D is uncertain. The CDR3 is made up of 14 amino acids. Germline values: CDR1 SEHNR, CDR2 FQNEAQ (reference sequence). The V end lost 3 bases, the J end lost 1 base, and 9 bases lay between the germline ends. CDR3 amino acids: CASSFAWGNTEAFF. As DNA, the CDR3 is TGTGCCAGCAGCTTCGCATGGGGGAACACTGAAGCTTTCTTT.

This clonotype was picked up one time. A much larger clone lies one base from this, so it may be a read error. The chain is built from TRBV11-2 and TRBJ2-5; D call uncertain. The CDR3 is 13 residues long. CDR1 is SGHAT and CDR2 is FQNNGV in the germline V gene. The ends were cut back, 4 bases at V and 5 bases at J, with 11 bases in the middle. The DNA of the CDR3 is TGTGCCAGCAGCTCCTCTCCCGAGGAGACCCAGTACTTC. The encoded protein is CASSSSPEETQYF.

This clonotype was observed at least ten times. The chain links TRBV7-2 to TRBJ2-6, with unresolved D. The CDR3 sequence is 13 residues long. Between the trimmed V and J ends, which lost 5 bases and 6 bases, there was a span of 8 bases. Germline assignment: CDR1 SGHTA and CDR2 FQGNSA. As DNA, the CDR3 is TGTGCCAGCAGCCCACCCACGGCCAACGTCCTGACTTTC. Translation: CASSPPTANVLTF.

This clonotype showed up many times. CDR3 protein: CASSLGQASGETQYF. The CDR3 DNA reads TGTGCCAGCAGCTTAGGGCAAGCCTCCGGGGAGACCCAGTACTTC. This chain connects TRBV7-6 to TRBJ2-5; D is uncertain. V was clipped by 1 base and J by 5 bases, with 14 bases between them. The V gene's germline CDR1 is SGHVS and CDR2 FNYEAQ. This CDR3 is built from 15 residues.